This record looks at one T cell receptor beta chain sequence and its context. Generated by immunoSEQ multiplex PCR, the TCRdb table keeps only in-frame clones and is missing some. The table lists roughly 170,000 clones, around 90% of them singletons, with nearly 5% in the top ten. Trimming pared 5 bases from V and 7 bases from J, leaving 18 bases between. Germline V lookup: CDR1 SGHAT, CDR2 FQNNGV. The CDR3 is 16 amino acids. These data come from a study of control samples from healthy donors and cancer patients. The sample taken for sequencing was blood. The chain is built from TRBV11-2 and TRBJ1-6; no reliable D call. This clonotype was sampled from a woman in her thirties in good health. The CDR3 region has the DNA TGTGCCAGCAGCGCCGGGCCTCCTGGAAGAAATTCACCCCTCCACTTT. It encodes CASSAGPPGRNSPLHF.